This TCR beta chain was identified during a study of cytomegalovirus exposure and HLA in healthy donors. At the level of the study: T cells numbering approximately 170 million yielded some 110 million unique TCR beta sequences in an earlier analysis. An early data release held around 80 million unique TCRs from HLA-typed donors. Study-level findings and limits: In a later analysis, TCR beta V- and J-gene trimming was associated with a missense DCLRE1C variant.

Turning to this clone: The target antigen is unknown.

13 Jbeta primers and 60 Vbeta primers were used for the PCR. Sequencing was performed with immunoSEQ multiplex PCR; in TCRdb, only in-frame clones are kept and a portion is missing. The table shows some 190,000 clones, with about four fifths occurring only once. The ends were cut back, 4 bases at V and 2 bases at J, with 12 bases in the middle. Per germline, CDR1 MNHEY and CDR2 SVGAGI. CDR3 size: 15 residues. The chain recombines TRBV6-5 with TRBJ1-3; a possible D gene is TRBD1 (6 bases). The source of this sequence is a woman aged 25 to 39 in good health and CMV-seronegative. Sequenced: PBMCs. CDR3 amino acids: CASSLLQGAGNTIYF. DNA of the CDR3: TGTGCCAGCAGTTTACTACAGGGAGCTGGAAACACCATATATTTT.